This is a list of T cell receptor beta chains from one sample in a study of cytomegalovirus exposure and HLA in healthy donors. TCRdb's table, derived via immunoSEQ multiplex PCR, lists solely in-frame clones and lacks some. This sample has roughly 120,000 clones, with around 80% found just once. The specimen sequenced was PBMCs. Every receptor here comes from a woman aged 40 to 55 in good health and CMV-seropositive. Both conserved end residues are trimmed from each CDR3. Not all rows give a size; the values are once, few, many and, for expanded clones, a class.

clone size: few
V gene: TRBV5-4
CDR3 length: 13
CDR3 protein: ASSPDQRGYNEQF

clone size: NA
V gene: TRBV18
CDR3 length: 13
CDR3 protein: ASSPQVTMNTEAF

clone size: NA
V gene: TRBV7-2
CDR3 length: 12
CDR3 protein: ASSSGLATETQY

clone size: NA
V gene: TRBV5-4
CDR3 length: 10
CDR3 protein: ASSLNTGELF

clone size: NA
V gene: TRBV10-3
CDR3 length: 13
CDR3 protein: ASGQPTSNTGELF

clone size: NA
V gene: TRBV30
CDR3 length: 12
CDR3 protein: AWSGVTGNSPLH

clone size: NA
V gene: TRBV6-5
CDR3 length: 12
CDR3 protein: ASERDRVSGTQY

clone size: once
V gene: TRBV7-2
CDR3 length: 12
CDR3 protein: ASSLVAGNQPQH

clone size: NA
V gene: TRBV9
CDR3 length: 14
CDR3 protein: ASSPGGQAWNTEAF

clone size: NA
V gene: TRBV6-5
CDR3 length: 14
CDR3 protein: ASSYSRSGGAHEQF

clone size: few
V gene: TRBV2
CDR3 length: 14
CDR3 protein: ASSEDRVLSNQPQH

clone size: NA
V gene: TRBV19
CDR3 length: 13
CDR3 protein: ASSMRDGQGGAQY

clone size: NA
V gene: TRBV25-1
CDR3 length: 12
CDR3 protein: ASSEYSIRGEQF

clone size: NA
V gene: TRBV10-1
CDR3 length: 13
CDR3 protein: ASSESSGSGTEAF

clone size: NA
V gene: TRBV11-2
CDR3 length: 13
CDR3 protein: ASSQNLGGRDTQY

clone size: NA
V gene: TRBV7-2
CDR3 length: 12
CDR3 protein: ASSLRGGSTEAF

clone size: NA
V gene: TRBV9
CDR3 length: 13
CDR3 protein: ASSEFGQGVGGYT

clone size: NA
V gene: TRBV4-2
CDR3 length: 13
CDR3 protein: ASSQSSSGYGGYT

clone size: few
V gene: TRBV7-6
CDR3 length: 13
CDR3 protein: ASSLELAGLGEQF

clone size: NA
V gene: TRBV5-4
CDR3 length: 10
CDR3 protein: ASRQGRETQY

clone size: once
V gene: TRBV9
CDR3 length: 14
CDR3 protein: ASSYRTSGLYNEQF

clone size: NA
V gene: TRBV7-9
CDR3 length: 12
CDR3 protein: ASSPRGGTDEQF

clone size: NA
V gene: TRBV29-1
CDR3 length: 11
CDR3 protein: SVSWQAQETQY

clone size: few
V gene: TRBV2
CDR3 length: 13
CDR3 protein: ASSDWGGVHHEQY

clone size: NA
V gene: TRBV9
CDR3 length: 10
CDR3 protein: ASGTGDSEQY

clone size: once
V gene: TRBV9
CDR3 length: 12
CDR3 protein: ASSAGTLNTEAF

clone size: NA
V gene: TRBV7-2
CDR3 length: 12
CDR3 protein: ASSPTGANYGYT

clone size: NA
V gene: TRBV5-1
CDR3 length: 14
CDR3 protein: ASSAATGPSYNEQF

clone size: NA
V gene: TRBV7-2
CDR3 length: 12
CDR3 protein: ASSFNQGRNEQY

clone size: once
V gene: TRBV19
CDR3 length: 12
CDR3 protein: ASRRTSGIYEQY

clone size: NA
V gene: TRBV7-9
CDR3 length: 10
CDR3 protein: SSSLGGTEAF

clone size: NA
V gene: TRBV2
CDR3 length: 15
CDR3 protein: ASRKAGGPVSYNEQF

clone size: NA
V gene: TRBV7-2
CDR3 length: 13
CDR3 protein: ASSSLSGSRDEQF

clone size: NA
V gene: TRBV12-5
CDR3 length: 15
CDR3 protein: ASGFLLPGGAGNTIY

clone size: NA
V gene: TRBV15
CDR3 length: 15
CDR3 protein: ATSRDIGGGAGQPQH

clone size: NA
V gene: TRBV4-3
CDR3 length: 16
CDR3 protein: ASSQDGDSGFGPDTQY

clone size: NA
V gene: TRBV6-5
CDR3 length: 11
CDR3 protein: ASRSGLVGTQY

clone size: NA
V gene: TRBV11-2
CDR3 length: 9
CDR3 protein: ASSSRIPDT

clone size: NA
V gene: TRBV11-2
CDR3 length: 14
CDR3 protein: ASSLEAGGPGNEQF

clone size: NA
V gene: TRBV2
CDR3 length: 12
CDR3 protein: ASNAQGAGTEAF

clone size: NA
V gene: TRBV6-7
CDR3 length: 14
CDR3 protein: ASSRTRGHWNTEAF

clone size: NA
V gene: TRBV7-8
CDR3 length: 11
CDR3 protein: ASSAARKETQY

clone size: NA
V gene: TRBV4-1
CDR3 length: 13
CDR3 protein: ASSRGQGDTGELF

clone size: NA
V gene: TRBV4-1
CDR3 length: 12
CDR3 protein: ASSRLADTDTQY

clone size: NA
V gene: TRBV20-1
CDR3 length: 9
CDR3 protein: SASREETQY

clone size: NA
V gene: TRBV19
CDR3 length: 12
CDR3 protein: ASSISTANTEAF

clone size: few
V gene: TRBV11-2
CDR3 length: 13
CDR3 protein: ASSLDRTHYNEQF

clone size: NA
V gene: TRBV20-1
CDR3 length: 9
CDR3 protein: SARVIDGYT